This T cell receptor (beta chain) was recovered during a study of T cell changes during pregnancy in multiple sclerosis (dated by TCRdb to the late 2010s). Study-wide context: The study examined how the T cell repertoire changed over the course of pregnancy in women with multiple sclerosis.

In the case of this clone: What this receptor recognizes is not known. No clone much larger than this one lies a single base away; base qualities are absent.

Libraries were constructed by the immunoSEQ multiplex PCR assay. The clones in this table, taken by TCRdb from immuneACCESS, are in-frame only. Not every clone is retained; where verified, under half of the shortfall comes from an unresolved V gene, and the cause of the rest is unknown. The sample profile shows 40,000 to 50,000 clones; 80% to 95% of them were found once. The leading ten clones occupy over 0.5% of the sample. Inclusive of the bounding cysteine and phenylalanine, the CDR3 is 15 residues long. Only CDR3 DNA is held: 45 bases, read in frame from base 1. The germline V gene specifies SGHTS as CDR1 and YDEGEE as CDR2. V is reduced by 0 bases and J by 7 bases, leaving a spacing of 17 bases between them.

The specimen comprised CD4+ T cells from peripheral blood mononuclear cells, sampled in the third trimester of pregnancy. The rearrangement joined TRBV5-8 to TRBJ2-7, and possibly TRBD2, on 6 matching bases. The clonotype originates from a female donor with multiple sclerosis, enrolled in a pregnancy study. The CDR3 region has the sequence CASSLGGDGDWEQYF. The DNA sequence is as follows: TGTGCCAGCAGCTTGGGAGGGGACGGGGACTGGGAGCAGTACTTC.